Below are 20 T cell receptor beta chains sequenced from a single sample in a study of T cell responses to AZD1222 COVID-19 vaccine. Data came from immunoSEQ multiplex PCR; TCRdb stores just in-frame clones and leaves some out. The sample includes about 130,000 clones, 80% to 90% of them seen just once. This material consisted of peripheral blood, taken 28 days after the second AZD1222 dose. These TCRs come from an adult who received the AZD1222 COVID-19 vaccine.

The rearrangement joins TRBV3-1 (or the pseudogene TRBV3-2) to TRBJ2-2; a possible D gene is TRBD2 (5 bases). Looked up from germline, CDR1 is LGHDT and CDR2 is YNNKEL (reference sequence). Trimming left V 3 bases short and J 3 bases short, with 8 bases between. The CDR3 extends over 14 amino acids. The CDR3 region is CASSQGVDTGELFF. The CDR3, as DNA: TGTGCCAGCAGCCAGGGAGTGGACACCGGGGAGCTGTTTTTT.

The chain couples TRBV7-7 to TRBJ2-6; tentative D call: TRBD1 (6 bases). The V end was cut by 5 bases, the J end by 1 base, with 15 bases between. The CDR3 totals 17 residues. Germline CDR1 SSHAT, CDR2 FNYEAQ (reference sequence). CDR3 DNA: TGTGCCAGCAGCCCACAGGGTGGGGGTTCTGGGGCCAACGTCCTGACTTTC. This encodes CASSPQGGGSGANVLTF.

The chain uses TRBV6-5 and TRBJ2-2; 8 nucleotides agree with TRBD2. J lost 1 base, V lost 4 bases, and 2 bases had no gene match. This CDR3 is built from 15 residues. The germline CDR1 and CDR2 sequences are MNHEY and SVGAGI. The CDR3 coding sequence is TGTGCCAGCAGTTTCACTAGCGGGAACACCGGGGAGCTGTTTTTT. This encodes CASSFTSGNTGELFF.

The chain has TRBV2 and TRBJ2-7, with D possibly matching TRBD2 (5 bases). The CDR3 is 15 residues long. Trimming cost V 4 bases and J 1 base, with 14 bases left between them. Germline V gene lookup returns CDR1 SNHLY and CDR2 FYNNEI. CDR3 nucleotides: TGTGCCAGCAGTGGAGGCGGGTCATCTTCCTACGAGCAGTACTTC. Its protein is CASSGGGSSSYEQYF.

This clone was picked up one time. The chain combines TRBV12-3 or TRBV12-4 with TRBJ2-3; D ambiguous. The V gene lost 3 bases and the J gene lost 3 bases, with 7 bases spanning the gap. The CDR3 runs 13 residues. CDR3 sequence (DNA): TGTGCCAGCAGTTTCTCCGAGACAGATACGCAGTATTTT. It specifies CASSFSETDTQYF.

This chain connects TRBV5-1 to TRBJ2-3; 9 positions match TRBD1. This CDR3 has 17 amino acids. V lost 3 bases to trimming and J lost 5 bases; unmatched junction nucleotides: 13. Per germline, CDR1 SGHRS and CDR2 YFSETQ. In nucleotides, the CDR3 is TGCGCCAGCAGCTCTCAGGTCGGGGGACAGGGTGGAGATACGCAGTATTTT. As protein: CASSSQVGGQGGDTQYF.

This sequence joins TRBV7-8 and TRBJ2-3; D remains unclear. CDR3 length equals 13 residues. Trimming took 4 bases from V and 3 from J, leaving 8 bases between them. Germline assignment: CDR1 SGHVS and CDR2 FQNEAQ. CDR3 loop: CASSSGRTDTQYF. CDR3 in DNA: TGTGCCAGCAGCTCGGGCCGAACAGATACGCAGTATTTT.

In regard to this clone: One end of the junction varies from germline; a read error may be responsible. The chain combines TRBV2 with TRBJ1-5; D not resolved. The germline V gene encodes CDR1 SNHLY and CDR2 FYNNEI. The CDR3 has 12 residues. CDR3 sequence reads: CASSLNPPGADF. The CDR3 DNA reads as TGTGCCAGCAGCTTAAACCCCCCAGGAGCTGATTTT.

The gene calls are TRBV14 and TRBJ2-7; D remains unclear. The CDR3 runs 15 residues. V was trimmed by 6 bases and J by 3 bases, leaving 18 bases between them. Per germline, CDR1 SGHDN and CDR2 FVKESK. The CDR3 sequence is CASRQHGTPVYEQYF. CDR3 in DNA: TGTGCCAGCAGGCAACACGGAACCCCTGTCTACGAGCAGTACTTC.

V gene TRBV7-3 combines with J gene TRBJ2-1; no clear D. CDR1 and CDR2 from the germline V gene are SGHTA and FQGTGA. This CDR3 is 13 amino acids long. Trimming stripped 5 bases from V and 6 bases from J, with 11 bases between. CDR3 region: CASSPTQANEQFF. DNA for the CDR3: TGTGCCAGCAGCCCCACCCAGGCCAATGAGCAGTTCTTC.

This clone was detected once. V gene TRBV20-1 combines with J gene TRBJ1-5; a possible D gene is TRBD1 (5 bases). Trimming left V 6 bases short and J 7 bases short, with 7 bases between. The CDR3 is 10 residues long. Germline CDR1 is DFQATT and CDR2 is SNEGSKA (reference sequence). The CDR3 coding sequence is TGCAGTGCGGGGCTCCAGCCCCAGCATTTT. Protein product: CSAGLQPQHF.

The chain employs TRBV3-1 (or the pseudogene TRBV3-2) and TRBJ1-1; D ambiguous. Germline V gene data show CDR1 as LGHDT and CDR2 as YNNKEL (reference sequence). This CDR3 region has 15 residues. V lost 4 bases, J lost 0 bases, and 12 bases lay in between. Here the CDR3 DNA reads TGTGCCAGCAGCCCCCTCGGGATGATGAACACTGAAGCTTTCTTT. Its protein is CASSPLGMMNTEAFF.

The chain carries TRBV19 and TRBJ1-5; D is uncertain. Germline CDR1 and CDR2: LNHDA and SQIVND (reference sequence). V lost 3 bases and J lost 1, with 7 bases in between. This CDR3 has 14 amino acids. The CDR3 region is CASSIGGSNQPQHF. For the CDR3, the DNA is TGTGCCAGTAGTATTGGAGGGAGCAATCAGCCCCAGCATTTT.

J is TRBJ2-7 and V is TRBV29-1; perhaps D is TRBD1 or TRBD2 (5 bases each). This CDR3 has 13 amino acids. V was trimmed by 7 bases and J by 3 bases, leaving 16 bases between them. Per the germline V gene, CDR1 is SQVTM and CDR2 is ANQGSEA. The CDR3 loop is CSAGPGRDYEQYF. The CDR3 DNA sequence: TGCAGCGCCGGACCGGGACGGGACTACGAGCAGTACTTC.

This sequence joins TRBV7-2 and TRBJ1-6; D gene uncertain. V was trimmed by 5 bases and J by 9 bases, leaving 20 bases between them. CDR1 SGHTA and CDR2 FQGNSA come from the germline V gene. The CDR3 loop spans 16 amino acids. This CDR3 is CASSTTPTLRLSPLHF. DNA for the CDR3: TGTGCCAGCAGCACGACTCCCACCCTCAGGCTTTCACCCCTCCACTTT.

In DNA, the CDR3 is TGTGCCAGCTCACCGGGCCCTGGCTATGGCTACACCTTC. Translation: CASSPGPGYGYTF. The genes are TRBV18 and TRBJ1-2; D gene unclear. Germline V gene sequence: CDR1 KGHSH, CDR2 LQKENI. The CDR3 loop spans 13 amino acids. Between the trimmed V and J ends, which lost 3 bases and 4 bases, there was a span of 9 bases. The full variable domain, its missing parts supplied by reference TRBV18 and TRBJ1-2, is NAGVMQNPRHLVRRRGQEARLRCSPMKGHSHVYWYRQLPEEGLKFMVYLQKENIIDESGMPKERFSAEFPKEGPSILRIQQVVRGDSAAYFCASSPGPGYGYTFGSGTRLTVV.

As regards this clone: Germline is not matched at one junction end, which may reflect a read error. V is TRBV2 and J is TRBJ2-7; no firm D call. The CDR3 covers 13 residues. CDR1 is SNHLY and CDR2 is FYNNEI in the germline V gene. The DNA of the CDR3 is TGTGCCAGCAGTGAATACGAGGACGGCGAAACACACTTC. Amino acids: CASSEYEDGETHF.

This chain connects TRBV27 to TRBJ2-1; the D is unclear. V shed 2 bases and J shed 5 bases, with 7 bases lying between them. Germline V lookup: CDR1 MNHEY, CDR2 SMNVEV (reference sequence). There are 13 residues in the CDR3. CDR3 bases: TGTGCCAGCAGTTTAATGGAGAACAATGAGCAGTTCTTC. Protein product: CASSLMENNEQFF.

V gene TRBV11-2 combines with J gene TRBJ1-2; TRBD1 matches 8 bases. Germline CDR1 and CDR2: SGHAT and FQNNGV. With V trimmed by 5 bases and J by 5 bases, 19 bases remained unmatched. This CDR3 has 18 amino acids. The CDR3 DNA reads TGTGCCAGCAGCCCTTTAGGACAGGGCACCCGAACTTGGTATGGCTACACCTTC. Protein: CASSPLGQGTRTWYGYTF.

The chain has TRBV5-4 and TRBJ1-1, with D unresolved. Germline V gene data show CDR1 as SGHNT and CDR2 as YYREEE (reference sequence). This CDR3 spans 15 amino acids. V was trimmed by 1 base and J by 2 bases, leaving 12 bases between them. The CDR3 sequence: CASSLIGLPNTEAFF. CDR3 in DNA: TGTGCCAGCAGCTTGATTGGACTCCCAAACACTGAAGCTTTCTTT.